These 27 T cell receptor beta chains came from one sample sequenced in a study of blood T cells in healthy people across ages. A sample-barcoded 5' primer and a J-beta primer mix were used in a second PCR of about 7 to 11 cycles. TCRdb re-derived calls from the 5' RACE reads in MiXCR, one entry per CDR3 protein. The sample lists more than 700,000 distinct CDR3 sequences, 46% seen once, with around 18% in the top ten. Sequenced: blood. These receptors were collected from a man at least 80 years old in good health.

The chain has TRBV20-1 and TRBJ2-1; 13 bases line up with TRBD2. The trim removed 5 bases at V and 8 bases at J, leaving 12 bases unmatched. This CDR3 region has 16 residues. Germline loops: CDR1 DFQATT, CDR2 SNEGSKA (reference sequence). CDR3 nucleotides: TGCAGTGCTTGGGCCCTACTAGCGGGAGGGGGCGATGAGCAGTTCTTC. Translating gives CSAWALLAGGGDEQFF.

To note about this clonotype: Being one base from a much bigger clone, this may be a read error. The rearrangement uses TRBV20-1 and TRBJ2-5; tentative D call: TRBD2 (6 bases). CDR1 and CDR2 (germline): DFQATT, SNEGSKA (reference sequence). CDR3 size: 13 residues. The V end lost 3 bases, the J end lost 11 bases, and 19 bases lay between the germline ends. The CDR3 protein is CSARRLVSNEQYF. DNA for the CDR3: TGCAGTGCTAGGAGACTAGTTAGTAATGAGCAGTACTTC.

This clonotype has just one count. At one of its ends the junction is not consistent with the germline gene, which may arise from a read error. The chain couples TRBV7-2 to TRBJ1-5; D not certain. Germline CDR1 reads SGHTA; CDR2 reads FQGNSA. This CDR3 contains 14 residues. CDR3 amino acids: CASSPSLSKQPQHF. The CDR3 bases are TGTGCCAGCAGCCCTTCCCTTAGCAAGCAGCCCCAGCATTTT.

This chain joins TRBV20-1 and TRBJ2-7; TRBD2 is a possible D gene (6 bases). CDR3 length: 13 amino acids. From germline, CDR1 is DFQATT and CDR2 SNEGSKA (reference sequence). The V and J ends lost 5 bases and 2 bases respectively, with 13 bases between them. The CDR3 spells CSAGGTRTYEQYF. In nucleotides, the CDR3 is TGCAGTGCTGGGGGGACCCGAACCTACGAGCAGTACTTC.

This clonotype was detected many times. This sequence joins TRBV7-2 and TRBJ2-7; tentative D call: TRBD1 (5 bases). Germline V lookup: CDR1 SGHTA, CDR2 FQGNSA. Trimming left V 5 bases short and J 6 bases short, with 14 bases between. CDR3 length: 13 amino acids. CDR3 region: CASSRDSHGEQYF. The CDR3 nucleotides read TGTGCCAGCAGCCGCGACAGCCACGGCGAGCAGTACTTC.

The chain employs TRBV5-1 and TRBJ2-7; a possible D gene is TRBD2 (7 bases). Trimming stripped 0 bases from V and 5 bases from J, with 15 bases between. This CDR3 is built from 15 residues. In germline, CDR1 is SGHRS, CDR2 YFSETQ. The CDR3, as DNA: TGCGCCAGCAGCTTGGACGGGGGGCGATTGGACGAGCAGTACTTC. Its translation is CASSLDGGRLDEQYF.

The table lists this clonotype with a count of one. DNA of the CDR3: TGTGCCACCGGCGACGGGACTATCTACAATGAGCAGTACTTC. This codes for CATGDGTIYNEQYF. The rearrangement uses TRBV24-1 and TRBJ2-1, with 7 bases identical to TRBD2. The DNA end lines up better with TRBJ2-7; the J call may be wrong. The CDR3 covers 14 residues. Per germline, CDR1 KGHDR and CDR2 SFDVKD.

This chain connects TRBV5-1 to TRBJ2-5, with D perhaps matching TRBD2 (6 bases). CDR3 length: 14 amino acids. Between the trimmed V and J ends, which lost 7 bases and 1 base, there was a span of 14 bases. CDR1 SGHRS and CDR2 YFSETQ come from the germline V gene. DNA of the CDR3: TGCGCCAGCCAAGGAGGGAAAACCCAAGAGACCCAGTACTTC. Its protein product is CASQGGKTQETQYF.

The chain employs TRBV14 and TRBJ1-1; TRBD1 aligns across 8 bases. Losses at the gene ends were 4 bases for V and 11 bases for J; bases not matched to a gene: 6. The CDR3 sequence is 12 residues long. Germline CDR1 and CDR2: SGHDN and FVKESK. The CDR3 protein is CASSPTDRDAFF. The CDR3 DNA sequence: TGTGCCAGCAGCCCCACGGACAGGGACGCTTTCTTT.

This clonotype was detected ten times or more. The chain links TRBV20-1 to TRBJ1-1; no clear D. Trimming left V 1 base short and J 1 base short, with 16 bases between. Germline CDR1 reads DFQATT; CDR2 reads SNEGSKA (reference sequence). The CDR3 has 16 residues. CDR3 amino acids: CSARVTSASRNTEAFF. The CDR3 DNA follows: TGCAGTGCTAGAGTCACGTCAGCCTCAAGGAACACTGAAGCTTTCTTT.

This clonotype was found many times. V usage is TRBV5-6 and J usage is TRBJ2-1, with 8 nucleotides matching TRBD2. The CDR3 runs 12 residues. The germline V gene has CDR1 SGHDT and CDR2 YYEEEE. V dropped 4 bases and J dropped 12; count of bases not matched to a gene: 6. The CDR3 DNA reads TGTGCCAGCAGCACAATAGCGGGATGGCAGTTCTTC. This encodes CASSTIAGWQFF.

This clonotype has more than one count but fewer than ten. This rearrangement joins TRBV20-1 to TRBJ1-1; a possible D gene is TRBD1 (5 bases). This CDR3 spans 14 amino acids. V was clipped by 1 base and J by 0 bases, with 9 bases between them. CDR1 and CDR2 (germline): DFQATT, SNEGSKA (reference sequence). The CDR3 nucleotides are TGCAGTGCTAGAGGACAGTTAATGAACACTGAAGCTTTCTTT. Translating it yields CSARGQLMNTEAFF.

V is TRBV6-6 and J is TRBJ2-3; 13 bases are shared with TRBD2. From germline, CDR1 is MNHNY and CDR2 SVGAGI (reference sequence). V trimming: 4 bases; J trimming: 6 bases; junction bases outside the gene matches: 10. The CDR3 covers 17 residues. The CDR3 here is CASSSPRTSGSPDTQYF. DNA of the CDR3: TGTGCCAGCAGTTCGCCACGGACTAGCGGGAGTCCCGATACGCAGTATTTT.

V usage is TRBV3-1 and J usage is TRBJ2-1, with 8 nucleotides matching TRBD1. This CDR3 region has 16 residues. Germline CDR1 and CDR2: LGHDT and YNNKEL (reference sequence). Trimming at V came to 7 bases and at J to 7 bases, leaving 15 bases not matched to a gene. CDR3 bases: TGTGCCAGCACCAAAGGGGGGCAGGGGGCGAGGAATGAGCAGTTCTTC. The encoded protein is CASTKGGQGARNEQFF.

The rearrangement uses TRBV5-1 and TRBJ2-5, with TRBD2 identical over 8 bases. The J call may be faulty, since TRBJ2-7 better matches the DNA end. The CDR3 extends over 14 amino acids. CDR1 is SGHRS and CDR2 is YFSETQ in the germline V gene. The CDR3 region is CASSWGSGTGEQYF. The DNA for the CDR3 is TGCGCCAGCAGCTGGGGTAGCGGGACTGGCGAGCAGTACTTC.

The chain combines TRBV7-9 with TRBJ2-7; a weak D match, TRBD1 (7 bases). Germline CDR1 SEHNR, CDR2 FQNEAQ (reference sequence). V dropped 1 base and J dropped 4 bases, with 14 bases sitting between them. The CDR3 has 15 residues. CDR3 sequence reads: CASSLGPPGGYEQYF. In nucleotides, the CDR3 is TGTGCCAGCAGCTTAGGTCCGCCAGGGGGGTACGAGCAGTACTTC.

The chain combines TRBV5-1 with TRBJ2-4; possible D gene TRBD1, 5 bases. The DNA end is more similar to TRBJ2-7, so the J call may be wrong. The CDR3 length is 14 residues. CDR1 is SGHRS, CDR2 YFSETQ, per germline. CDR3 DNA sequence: TGCGCCAGCAGCTTTAAGGGGTACACCTACGAGCAGTACTTC. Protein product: CASSFKGYTYEQYF.

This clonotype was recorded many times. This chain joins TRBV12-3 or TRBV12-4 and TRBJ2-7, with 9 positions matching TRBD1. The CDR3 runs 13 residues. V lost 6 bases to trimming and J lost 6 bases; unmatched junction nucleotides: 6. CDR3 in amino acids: CASSQDRGGEQYF. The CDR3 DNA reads TGTGCCAGCAGCCAGGACAGGGGTGGCGAGCAGTACTTC.

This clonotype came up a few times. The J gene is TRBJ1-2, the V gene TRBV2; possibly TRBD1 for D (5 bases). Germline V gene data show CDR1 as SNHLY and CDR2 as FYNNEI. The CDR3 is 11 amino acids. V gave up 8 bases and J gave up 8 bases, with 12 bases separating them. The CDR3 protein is CASGGTGGYTF. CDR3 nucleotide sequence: TGTGCCAGCGGAGGGACGGGAGGCTACACCTTC.

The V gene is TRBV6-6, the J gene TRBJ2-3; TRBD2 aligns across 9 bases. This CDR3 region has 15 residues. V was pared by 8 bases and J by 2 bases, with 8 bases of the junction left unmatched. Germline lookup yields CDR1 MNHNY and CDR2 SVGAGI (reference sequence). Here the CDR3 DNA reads TGTGCCAGCTACTCGACTAGCGGAACCACAGATACGCAGTATTTT. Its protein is CASYSTSGTTDTQYF.

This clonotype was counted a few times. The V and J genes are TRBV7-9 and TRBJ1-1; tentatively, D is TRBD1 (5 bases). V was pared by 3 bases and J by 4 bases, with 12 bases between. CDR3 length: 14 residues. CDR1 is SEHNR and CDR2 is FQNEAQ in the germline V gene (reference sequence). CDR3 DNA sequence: TGTGCCAGCAGCTTTTGGGGCACGGGCACTGAAGCTTTCTTT. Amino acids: CASSFWGTGTEAFF.

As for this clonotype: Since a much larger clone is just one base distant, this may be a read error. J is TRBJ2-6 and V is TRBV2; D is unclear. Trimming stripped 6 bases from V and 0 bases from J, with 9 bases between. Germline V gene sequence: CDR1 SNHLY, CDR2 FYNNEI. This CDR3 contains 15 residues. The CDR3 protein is CASRLGTSGANVLTF. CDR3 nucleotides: TGTGCCAGCAGGCTAGGAACCTCTGGGGCCAACGTCCTGACTTTC. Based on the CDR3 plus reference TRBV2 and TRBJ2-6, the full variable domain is EPEVTQTPSHQVTQMGQEVILRCVPISNHLYFYWYRQILGQKVEFLVSFYNNEISEKSEIFDDQFSVERPDGSNFTLKIRSTKLEDSAMYFCASRLGTSGANVLTFGAGSRLTVL.

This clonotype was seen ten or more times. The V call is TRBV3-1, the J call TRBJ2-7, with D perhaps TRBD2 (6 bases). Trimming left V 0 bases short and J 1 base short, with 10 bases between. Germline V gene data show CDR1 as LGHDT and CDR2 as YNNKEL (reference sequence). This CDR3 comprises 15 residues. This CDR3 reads CASSQEGGRSYEQYF. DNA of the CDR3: TGTGCCAGCAGCCAAGAGGGAGGAAGGTCCTACGAGCAGTACTTC.

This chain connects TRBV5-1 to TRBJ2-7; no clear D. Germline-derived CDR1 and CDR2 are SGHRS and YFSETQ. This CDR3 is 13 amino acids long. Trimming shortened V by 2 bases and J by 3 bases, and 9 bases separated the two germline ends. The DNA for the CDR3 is TGCGCCAGCAGCTTATTGGGGTACTACGAGCAGTACTTC. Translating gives CASSLLGYYEQYF.

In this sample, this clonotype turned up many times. The CDR3 spells CASSLRGQGAGTEAFF. The CDR3 DNA sequence: TGTGCCAGCAGCTTAAGGGGACAGGGGGCTGGCACTGAAGCTTTCTTT. The V and J genes are TRBV7-3 and TRBJ1-1, with 12 bases identical to TRBD1. This CDR3 spans 16 amino acids. Trimming cost V 1 base and J 4 bases; bases outside gene matches: 4. Germline values: CDR1 SGHTA, CDR2 FQGTGA.

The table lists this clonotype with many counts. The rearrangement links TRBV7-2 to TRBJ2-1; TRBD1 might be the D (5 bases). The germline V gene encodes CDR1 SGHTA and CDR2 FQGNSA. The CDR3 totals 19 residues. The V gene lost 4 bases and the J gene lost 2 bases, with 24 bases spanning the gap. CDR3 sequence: CASSSLGARGILTYNEQFF. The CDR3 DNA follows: TGTGCCAGCAGCTCCCTAGGGGCGAGAGGAATTCTGACCTACAATGAGCAGTTCTTC.

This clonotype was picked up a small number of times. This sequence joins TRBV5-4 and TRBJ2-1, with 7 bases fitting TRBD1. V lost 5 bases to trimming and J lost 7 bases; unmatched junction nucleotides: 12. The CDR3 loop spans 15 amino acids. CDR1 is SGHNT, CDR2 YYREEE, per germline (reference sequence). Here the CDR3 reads CASSPTGDLRNEQFF. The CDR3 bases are TGTGCCAGCAGTCCCACAGGGGATCTTCGGAATGAGCAGTTCTTC. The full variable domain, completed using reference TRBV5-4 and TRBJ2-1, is ETGVTQSPTHLIKTRGQQVTLRCSSQSGHNTVSWYQQALGQGPQFIFQYYREEENGRGNFPPRFSGLQFPNYSSELNVNALELDDSALYLCASSPTGDLRNEQFFGPGTRLTVL.